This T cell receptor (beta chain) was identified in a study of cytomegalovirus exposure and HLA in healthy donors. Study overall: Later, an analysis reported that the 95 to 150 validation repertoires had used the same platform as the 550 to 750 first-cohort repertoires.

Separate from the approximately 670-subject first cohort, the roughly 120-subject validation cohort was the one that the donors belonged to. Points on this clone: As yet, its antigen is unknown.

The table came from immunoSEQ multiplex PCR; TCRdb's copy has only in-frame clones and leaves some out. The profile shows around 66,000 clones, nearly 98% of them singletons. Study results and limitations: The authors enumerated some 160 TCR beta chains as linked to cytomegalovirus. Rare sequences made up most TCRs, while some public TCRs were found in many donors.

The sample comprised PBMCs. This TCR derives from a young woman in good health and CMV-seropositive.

Here the CDR3 reads CASNPSTGMDTEAFF. The DNA for the CDR3 is TGTGCCAGCAACCCATCGACAGGGATGGACACTGAAGCTTTCTTT. This chain joins TRBV27 and TRBJ1-1; the match to TRBD1 covers 7 bases. This CDR3 contains 15 residues. V shed 7 bases, J shed 3 bases, and the junction held 11 bases outside the gene matches. Germline V gene data show CDR1 as MNHEY and CDR2 as SMNVEV (reference sequence).